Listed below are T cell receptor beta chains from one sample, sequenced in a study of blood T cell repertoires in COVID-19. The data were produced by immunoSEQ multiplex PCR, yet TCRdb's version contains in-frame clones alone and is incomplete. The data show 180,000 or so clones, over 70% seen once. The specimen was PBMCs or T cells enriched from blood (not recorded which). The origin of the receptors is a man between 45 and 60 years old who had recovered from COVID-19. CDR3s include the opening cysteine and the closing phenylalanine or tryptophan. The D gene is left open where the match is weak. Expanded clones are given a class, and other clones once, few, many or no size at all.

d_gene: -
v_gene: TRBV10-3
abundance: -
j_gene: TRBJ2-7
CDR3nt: TGTGCCATCAGTGGGTCCAGCGGCAGCTACGAGCAGTACTTC
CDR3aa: CAISGSSGSYEQYF

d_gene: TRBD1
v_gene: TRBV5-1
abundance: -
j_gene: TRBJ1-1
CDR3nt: TGCGCCAGCAGCTTTGGGACAGGGAACACTGAAGCTTTCTTT
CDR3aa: CASSFGTGNTEAFF

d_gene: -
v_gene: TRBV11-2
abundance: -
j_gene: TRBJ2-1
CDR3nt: TGTGCCAGCAGCTTTTACAGCTCCTACAATGAGCAGTTCTTC
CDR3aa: CASSFYSSYNEQFF

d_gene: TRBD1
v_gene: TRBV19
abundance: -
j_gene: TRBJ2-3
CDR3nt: TGTGCCAGCCGGGACAGGGCGAACACAGATACGCAGTATTTT
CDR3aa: CASRDRANTDTQYF

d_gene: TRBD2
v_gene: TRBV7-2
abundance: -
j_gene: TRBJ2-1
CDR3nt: TGTGCCAGCAGCTTAGATGGCGGGAGGTTGAATGAGCAGTTCTTC
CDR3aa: CASSLDGGRLNEQFF

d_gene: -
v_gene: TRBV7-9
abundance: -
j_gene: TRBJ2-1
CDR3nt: TGTGCCAGCAGCTCGACAGGAATCGGGCAGTTCTTC
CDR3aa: CASSSTGIGQFF

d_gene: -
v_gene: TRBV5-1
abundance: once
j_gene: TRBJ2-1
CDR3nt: TGCGCCAGCAGCTTTAATGCGGGGAGCTCCTACAATGAGCAGTTCTTC
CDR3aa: CASSFNAGSSYNEQFF

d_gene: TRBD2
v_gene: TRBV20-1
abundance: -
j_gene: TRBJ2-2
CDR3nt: TGCAGTGCTAGTTGGCGGGGAGGGCCCTCCGGGGAGCTGTTTTTT
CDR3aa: CSASWRGGPSGELFF

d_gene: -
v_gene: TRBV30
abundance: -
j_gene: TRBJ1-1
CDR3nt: TGTGCCTGGAGACAGCAGATGAACACTGAAGCTTTCTTT
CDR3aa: CAWRQQMNTEAFF

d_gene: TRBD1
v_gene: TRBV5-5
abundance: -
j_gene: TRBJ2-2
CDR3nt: TGTGCCAGCAGCTCGACAGGGGCAATCGCGAACACCGGGGAGCTGTTTTTT
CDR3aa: CASSSTGAIANTGELFF

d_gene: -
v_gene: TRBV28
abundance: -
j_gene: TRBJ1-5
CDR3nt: TGTGCCAGCAGTTTAGTCCAGCGTGGGAATCAGCCCCAGCATTTT
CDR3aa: CASSLVQRGNQPQHF

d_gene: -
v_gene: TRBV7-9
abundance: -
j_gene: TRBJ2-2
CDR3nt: TGTGCCAGTCCACACGGCCTGACAGGAAGCCCTTACGGGGAGCTGTTTTTT
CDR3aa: CASPHGLTGSPYGELFF

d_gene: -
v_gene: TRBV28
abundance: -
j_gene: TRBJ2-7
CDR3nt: TGTGCCAGCAGTTTAGCGAGATTCTCCTACGAGCAGTACTTC
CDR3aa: CASSLARFSYEQYF

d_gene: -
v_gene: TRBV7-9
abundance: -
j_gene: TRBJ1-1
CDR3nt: TGTGCCAGCAGCTTACAGGGGAGCACTGAAGCTTTCTTT
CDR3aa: CASSLQGSTEAFF

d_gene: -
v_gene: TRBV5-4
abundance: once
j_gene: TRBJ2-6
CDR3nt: TGTGCCAGCAGCTTAGGGGCCCCCTCTGGGGCCAACGTCCTGACTTTC
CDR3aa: CASSLGAPSGANVLTF

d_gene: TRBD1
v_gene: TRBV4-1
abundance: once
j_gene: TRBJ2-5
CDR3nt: TGCGCCAGCAGCCAAGACGGGACAGGGGTGGCCGAGACCCAGTACTTC
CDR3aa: CASSQDGTGVAETQYF

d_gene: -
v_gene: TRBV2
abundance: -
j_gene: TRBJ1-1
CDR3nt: TGTGCCAGCAGCCCCGCGGAGGGCGGTGAAGCTTTCTTT
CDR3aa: CASSPAEGGEAFF

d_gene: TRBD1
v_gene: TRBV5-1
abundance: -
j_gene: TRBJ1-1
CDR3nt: TGCGCCAGCACCGGGACAGGGGGCGCCGTGAACACTGAAGCTTTCTTT
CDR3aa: CASTGTGGAVNTEAFF

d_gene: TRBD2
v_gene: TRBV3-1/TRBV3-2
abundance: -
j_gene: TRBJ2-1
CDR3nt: TGTGCCAGCAGCCAAGGGACTAGCGGGAGGAAAAATGAGCAGTTCTTC
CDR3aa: CASSQGTSGRKNEQFF

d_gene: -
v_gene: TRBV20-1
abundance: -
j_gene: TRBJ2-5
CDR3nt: TGCAGTGCTAGTTCGGGGGGCGCAGAGACCCAGTACTTC
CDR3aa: CSASSGGAETQYF

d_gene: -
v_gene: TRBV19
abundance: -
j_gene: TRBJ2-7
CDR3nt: TGTGCCAGTAGCCCGGGACGGGACTTCTACGAGCAGTACTTC
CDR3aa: CASSPGRDFYEQYF

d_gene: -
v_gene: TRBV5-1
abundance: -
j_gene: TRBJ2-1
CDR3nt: TGCGCCAGCAGCTTGGAAAGCGTCTCCTACAATGAGCAGTTCTTC
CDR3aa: CASSLESVSYNEQFF

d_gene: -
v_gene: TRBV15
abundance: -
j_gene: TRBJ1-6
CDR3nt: TGTGCCACCAGCGGCGGGAACGCCTATAATTCACCCCTCCACTTT
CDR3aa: CATSGGNAYNSPLHF

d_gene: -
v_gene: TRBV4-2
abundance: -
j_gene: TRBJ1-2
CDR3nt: TGTGCCAGCAGCCAAGAATCGGTTAACTATGGCTACACCTTC
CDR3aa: CASSQESVNYGYTF

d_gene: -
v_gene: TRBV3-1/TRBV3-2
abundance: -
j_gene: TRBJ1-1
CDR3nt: TGTGCCAGCAGCCAAGGCACAGCCGGCGTAGCTTTCTTT
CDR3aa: CASSQGTAGVAFF

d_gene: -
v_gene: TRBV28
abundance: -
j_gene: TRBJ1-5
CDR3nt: TGTGCCAGCAGTTCATCTCAGGGGCCTGGGAGCAATCAGCCCCAGCATTTT
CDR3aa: CASSSSQGPGSNQPQHF

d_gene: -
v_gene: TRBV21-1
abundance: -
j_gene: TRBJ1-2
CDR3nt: TGTGCCAGCAGCAAAGACGGGATCGGGACAGGAGCTAACTATGGCTACACCTTC
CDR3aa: CASSKDGIGTGANYGYTF

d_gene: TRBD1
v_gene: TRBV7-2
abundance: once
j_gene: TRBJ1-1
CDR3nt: TGTGCCAGCAGCTTGAGTACAGGGGCGCCCAACACTGAAGCTTTCTTT
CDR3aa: CASSLSTGAPNTEAFF

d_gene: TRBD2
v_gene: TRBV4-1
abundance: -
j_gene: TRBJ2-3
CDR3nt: TGCGCCAGCAGCCAGGCAACTAGCGGGGGGGGCACAGATACGCAGTATTTT
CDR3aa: CASSQATSGGGTDTQYF

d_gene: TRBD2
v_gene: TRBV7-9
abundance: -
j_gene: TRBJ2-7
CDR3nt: TGTGCCAGCAGCCCTGGAGGCGGGAGATCAGCCGAGCAGTACTTC
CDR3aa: CASSPGGGRSAEQYF

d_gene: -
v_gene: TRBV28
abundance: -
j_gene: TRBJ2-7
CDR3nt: TGTGCCAGCAGTCCTATGGGGATTGACAGACTCTACGAGCAGTACTTC
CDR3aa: CASSPMGIDRLYEQYF

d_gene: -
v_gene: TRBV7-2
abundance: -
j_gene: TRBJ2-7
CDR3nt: TGTGCCAGCGCCCCACGGTCCGGGGGCTACGAGCAGTACTTC
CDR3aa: CASAPRSGGYEQYF

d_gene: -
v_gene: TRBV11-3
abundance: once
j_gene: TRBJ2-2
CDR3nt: TGTGCCAGCAGTCGCCGACAGGGACTTACGAACACCGGGGAGCTGTTTTTT
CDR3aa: CASSRRQGLTNTGELFF

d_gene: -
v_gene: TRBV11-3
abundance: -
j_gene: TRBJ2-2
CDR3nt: TGTGCCAGCAGCGGCGGTCTCGCCGGGGAGCTGTTTTTT
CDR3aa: CASSGGLAGELFF

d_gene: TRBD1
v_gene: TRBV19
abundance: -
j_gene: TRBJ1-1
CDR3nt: TGTGCCGCGCGAGGGACAGGGTTTACTGAAGCTTTCTTT
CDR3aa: CAARGTGFTEAFF

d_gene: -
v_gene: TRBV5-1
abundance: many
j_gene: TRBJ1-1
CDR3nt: TGCGCCAGCGGCAGGTCCATGAACACTGAAGCTTTCTTT
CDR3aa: CASGRSMNTEAFF

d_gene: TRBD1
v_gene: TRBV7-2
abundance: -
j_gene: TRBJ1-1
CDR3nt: TGTGCCAGCAGCTTAGGGGTGACAGGGATGAACACTGAAGCTTTCTTT
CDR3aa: CASSLGVTGMNTEAFF

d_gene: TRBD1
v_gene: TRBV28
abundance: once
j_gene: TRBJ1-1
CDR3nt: TGTGCCAGCAGTTTAATACAGGGGCAGAACACTGAAGCTTTCTTT
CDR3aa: CASSLIQGQNTEAFF

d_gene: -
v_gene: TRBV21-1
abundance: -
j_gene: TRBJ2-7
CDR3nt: TGTGCCAGCACAGGAAGTACAGCCTACGAGCAGTACTTC
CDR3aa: CASTGSTAYEQYF

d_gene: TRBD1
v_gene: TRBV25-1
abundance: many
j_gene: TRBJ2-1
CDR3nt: TGTGCCAGCAGTGACCAGACAGGGTATGAGCAGTTCTTC
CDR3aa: CASSDQTGYEQFF

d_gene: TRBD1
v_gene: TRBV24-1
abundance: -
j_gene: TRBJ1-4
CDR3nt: TGTGCCACCAGTGACCCGGGACAGGCAAATGAAAAACTGTTTTTT
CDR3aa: CATSDPGQANEKLFF

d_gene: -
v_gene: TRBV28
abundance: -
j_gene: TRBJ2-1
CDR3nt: TGTGCCAGCAGCAACTACAATGAGCAGTTCTTC
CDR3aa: CASSNYNEQFF

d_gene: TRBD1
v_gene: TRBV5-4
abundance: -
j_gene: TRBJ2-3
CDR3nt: TGTGCCAGCAGCTTGGCCAGGGGGACAGGCGGCCTTTGGTATTTT
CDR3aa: CASSLARGTGGLWYF

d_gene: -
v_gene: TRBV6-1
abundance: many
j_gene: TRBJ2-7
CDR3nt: TGTGCCAGCAGTGAAGACAGACGATCCTACGAGCAGTACTTC
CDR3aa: CASSEDRRSYEQYF

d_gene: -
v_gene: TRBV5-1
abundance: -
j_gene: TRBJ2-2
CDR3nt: TGCGCCAGCAGCTTAGGTGGGGGCTACCCCGGGGAGCTGTTTTTT
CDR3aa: CASSLGGGYPGELFF

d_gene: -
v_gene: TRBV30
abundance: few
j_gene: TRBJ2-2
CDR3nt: TGTGCCTGGAGTACTGCAAACACCGGGGAGCTGTTTTTT
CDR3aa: CAWSTANTGELFF

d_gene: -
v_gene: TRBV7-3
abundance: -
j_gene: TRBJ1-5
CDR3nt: TGTGCCAGCAGCTTACGCCAGGGCCCCGGTCAGCCCCAGCATTTT
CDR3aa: CASSLRQGPGQPQHF

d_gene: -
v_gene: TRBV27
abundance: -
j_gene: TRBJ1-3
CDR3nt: TGTGCCAGCAGTCTAGGACTGGACTCTGGAAACACCATATATTTT
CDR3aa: CASSLGLDSGNTIYF

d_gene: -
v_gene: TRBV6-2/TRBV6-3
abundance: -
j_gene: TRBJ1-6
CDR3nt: TGTGCCAGCAGTTATCGGCAGGGCTTATCACCCCTCCACTTT
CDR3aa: CASSYRQGLSPLHF

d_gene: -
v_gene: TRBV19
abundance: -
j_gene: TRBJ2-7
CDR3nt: TGTGCCAGTAGTATATCCAGGTCTGCCTACGAGCAGTACTTC
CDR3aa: CASSISRSAYEQYF

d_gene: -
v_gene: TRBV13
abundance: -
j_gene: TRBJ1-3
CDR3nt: TGTGCCAGCAGCTTTTTCAACAGGCAAGCGAGGTCTGGAAACACCATATATTTT
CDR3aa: CASSFFNRQARSGNTIYF

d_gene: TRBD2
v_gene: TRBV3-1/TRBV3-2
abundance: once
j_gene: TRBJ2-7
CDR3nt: TGTGCCAGCAGCCTCGGGAGGACCTACGAGCAGTACTTC
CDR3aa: CASSLGRTYEQYF

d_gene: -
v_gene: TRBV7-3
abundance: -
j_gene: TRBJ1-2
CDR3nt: TGTGCCAGCAGGGGGCCTGACTCGATGGGAAACTATGGCTACACCTTC
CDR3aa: CASRGPDSMGNYGYTF

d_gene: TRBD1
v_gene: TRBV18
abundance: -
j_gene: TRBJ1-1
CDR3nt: TGTGCCAGCTCTCCTCTGACAGGGGGGAACACTGAAGCTTTCTTT
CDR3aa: CASSPLTGGNTEAFF

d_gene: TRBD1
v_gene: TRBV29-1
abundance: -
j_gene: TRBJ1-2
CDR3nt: TGCAGCGTTGAAGCGGACAGGGGCAGTGGCTACACCTTC
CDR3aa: CSVEADRGSGYTF

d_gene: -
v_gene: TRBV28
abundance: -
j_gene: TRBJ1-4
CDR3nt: TGTGCCAGCAGTTTTGGGGGGAGTAATGAAAAACTGTTTTTT
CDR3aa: CASSFGGSNEKLFF

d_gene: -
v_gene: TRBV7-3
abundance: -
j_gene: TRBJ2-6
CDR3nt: TGTGCCAGCAGCGTAAGCAGCTCTGGGGCCAACGTCCTGACTTTC
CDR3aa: CASSVSSSGANVLTF